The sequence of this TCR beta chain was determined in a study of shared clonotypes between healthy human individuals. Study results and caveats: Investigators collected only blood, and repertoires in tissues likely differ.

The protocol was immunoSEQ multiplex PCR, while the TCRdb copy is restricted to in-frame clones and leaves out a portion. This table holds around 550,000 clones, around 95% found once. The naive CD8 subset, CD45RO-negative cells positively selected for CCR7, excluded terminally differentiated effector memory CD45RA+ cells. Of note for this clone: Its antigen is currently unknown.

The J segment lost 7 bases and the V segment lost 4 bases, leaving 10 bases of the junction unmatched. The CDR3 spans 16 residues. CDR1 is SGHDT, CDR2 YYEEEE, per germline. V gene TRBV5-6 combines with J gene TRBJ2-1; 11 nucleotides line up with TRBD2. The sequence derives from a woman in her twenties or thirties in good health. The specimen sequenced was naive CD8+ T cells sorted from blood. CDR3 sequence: CASSPGGVAGGNEQFF. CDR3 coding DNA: TGTGCCAGCAGCCCCGGTGGGGTAGCGGGAGGGAATGAGCAGTTCTTC. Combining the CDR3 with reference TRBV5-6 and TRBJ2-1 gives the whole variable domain DAGVTQSPTHLIKTRGQQVTLRCSPKSGHDTVSWYQQALGQGPQFIFQYYEEEERQRGNFPDRFSGHQFPNYSSELNVNALLLGDSALYLCASSPGGVAGGNEQFFGPGTRLTVL.